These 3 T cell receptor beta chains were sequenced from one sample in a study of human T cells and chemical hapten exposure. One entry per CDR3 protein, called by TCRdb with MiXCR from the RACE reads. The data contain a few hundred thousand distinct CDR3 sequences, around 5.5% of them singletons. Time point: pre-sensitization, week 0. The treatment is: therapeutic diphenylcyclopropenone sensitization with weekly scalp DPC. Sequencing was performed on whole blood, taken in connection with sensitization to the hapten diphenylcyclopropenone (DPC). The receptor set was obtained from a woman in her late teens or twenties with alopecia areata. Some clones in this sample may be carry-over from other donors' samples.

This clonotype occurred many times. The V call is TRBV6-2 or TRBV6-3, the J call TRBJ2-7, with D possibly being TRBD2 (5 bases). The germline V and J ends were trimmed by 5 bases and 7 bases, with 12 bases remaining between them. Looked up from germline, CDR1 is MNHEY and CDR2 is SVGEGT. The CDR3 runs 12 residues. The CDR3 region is CASSRESGEQYF. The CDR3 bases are TGTGCCAGCAGTAGGGAGTCGGGGGAGCAGTACTTC.

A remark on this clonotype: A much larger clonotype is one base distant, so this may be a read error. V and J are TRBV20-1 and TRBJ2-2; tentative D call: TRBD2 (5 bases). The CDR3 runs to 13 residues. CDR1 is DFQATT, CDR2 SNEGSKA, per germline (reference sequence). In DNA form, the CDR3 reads TGCAGTGCTAGTGTCACAAACACCGGGGAGCTGTCTTTT. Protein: CSASVTNTGELSF.

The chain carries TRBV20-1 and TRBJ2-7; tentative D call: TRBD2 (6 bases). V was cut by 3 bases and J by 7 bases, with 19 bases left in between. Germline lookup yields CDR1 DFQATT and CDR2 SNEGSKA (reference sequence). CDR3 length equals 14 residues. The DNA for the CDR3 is TGCAGTGCTAGTACGCGGGGCGGTCCCCTTGAGCAGTACTTC. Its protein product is CSASTRGGPLEQYF.